Given below is one TCR beta chain in context. The data were obtained in a study of early stage breast cancer tumors. Only in-frame clones appear in the TCRdb table, and some are missing; sequencing was by immunoSEQ multiplex PCR. The profile shows about 10,000 clones, 66% of them singletons. With V trimmed by 1 base and J by 5 bases, 7 bases remained unmatched. CDR3 length: 16 residues. Germline CDR1 and CDR2: MNHEY and SMNVEV (reference sequence). The source is a person in their fifties with breast cancer. This chain joins TRBV27 and TRBJ2-1, with 8 bases aligning to TRBD2. Sample: breast tumor tissue. CDR3 nucleotides: TGTGCCAGCAGTTTATTCCGGGAGGGCCGGGACAATGAGCAGTTCTTC. Amino acids: CASSLFREGRDNEQFF.